This TCR beta chain originates from a study of T cell repertoires in cytomegalovirus infection. Turning to the study itself: Epitope selection comprised recently identified HLA-C-restricted CMV epitopes and well-studied HLA-B-restricted CMV epitopes.

TCRdb recomputed calls from the reads with MiXCR, one row per CDR3 protein. The sample contains approximately 990,000 distinct CDR3 sequences, 25% to 40% of which appear only once. In the case of this clonotype: Antigen specificity is unknown.

Germline values: CDR1 LGHNT, CDR2 FRNRAP. Trimming took 0 bases from V and 5 from J, leaving 14 bases between them. CDR3 length: 16 residues. The chain joins TRBV12-5 to TRBJ1-5, with D maybe TRBD1 (6 bases). The sequence derives from a human donor in good health (CMV status not recorded). Some clones in this sample may be carry-over from other donors' samples. Source: cultured CD8+ T cells from PBMCs, taken from culture after CMV antigen stimulation. The CDR3: CASGLVFDRHYQPQHF. The CDR3 nucleotides read TGTGCTAGTGGTTTGGTATTCGACAGGCACTATCAGCCCCAGCATTTT. The complete variable domain, with remaining parts taken from reference TRBV12-5 and TRBJ1-5, reads DARVTQTPRHKVTEMGQEVTMRCQPILGHNTVFWYRQTMMQGLELLAYFRNRAPLDDSGMPKDRFSAEMPDATLATLKIQPSEPRDSAVYFCASGLVFDRHYQPQHFGDGTRLSIL.